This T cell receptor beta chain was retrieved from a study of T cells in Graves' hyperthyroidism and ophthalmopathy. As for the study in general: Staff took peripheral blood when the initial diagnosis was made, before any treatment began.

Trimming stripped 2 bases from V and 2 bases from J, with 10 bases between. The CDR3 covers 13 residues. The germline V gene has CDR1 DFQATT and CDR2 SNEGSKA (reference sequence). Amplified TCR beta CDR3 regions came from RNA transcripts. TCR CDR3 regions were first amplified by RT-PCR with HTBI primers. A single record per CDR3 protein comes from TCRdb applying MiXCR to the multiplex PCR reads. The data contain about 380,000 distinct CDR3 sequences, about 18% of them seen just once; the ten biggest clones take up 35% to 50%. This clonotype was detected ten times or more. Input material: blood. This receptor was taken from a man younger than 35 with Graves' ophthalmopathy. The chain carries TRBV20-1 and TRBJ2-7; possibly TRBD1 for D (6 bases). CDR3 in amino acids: CSARNRETYEQYF. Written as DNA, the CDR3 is TGCAGTGCTAGAAACAGGGAAACCTACGAGCAGTACTTC.